This T cell receptor (beta chain) was recovered during a study of blood T cells in healthy people across ages. CDR3 length: 12 amino acids. V was cut by 5 bases and J by 6 bases, with 10 bases left in between. Germline V CDR1 and CDR2: SEHNR, FQNEAQ (reference sequence). Turning to this clonotype: What it recognizes is unknown.

Primers used in a second PCR of roughly 6 to 12 cycles were a sample-barcoded 5' primer and a J-beta primer mix. A 12-random-nucleotide template-switch adaptor tagged each cDNA molecule. TCRdb processed the 5' RACE reads anew with MiXCR; each CDR3 protein has one entry. Of 1.5 million to 2 million distinct CDR3 sequences in the sample, around 40% were seen once. Study-level results: Possibly, changes in expanded clonotypes were confounded because donor CMV status was unknown. Observed TCR beta diversity per million T cells went down as age went up. This fall followed a roughly linear course with age.

Healthy Caucasian individuals from Russia aged about 6 to 90 served as donors. The V and J genes are TRBV7-9 and TRBJ1-1; D is ambiguous. Sequenced sample: blood. This clonotype originated in a human donor in good health. The CDR3 protein is CASSGSRAEAFF. CDR3 nucleotides: TGTGCCAGCAGCGGCAGTAGGGCTGAAGCTTTCTTT.